This TCR beta chain was captured in a study of early T cells in non-severe SARS-CoV-2 infection. Overall study findings and caveats: Private and CD4 specificities were missed by VDJdb matching, which favored anti-spike CD8 responses.

This clonotype was detected only a few times. Its antigen is as yet unknown. This CDR3 contains 15 residues. TCRdb itself ran the 5' RACE reads through MiXCR, one entry per CDR3 protein. The sample includes 86,000 or so distinct CDR3 sequences, about 14% seen only once; the top ten take roughly 3%. The origin of this receptor is an adult who was a healthcare worker with PCR-confirmed SARS-CoV-2 infection or an uninfected control (not recorded which). Sequencing used whole blood. The chain carries TRBV21-1 and TRBJ2-4; TRBD1, the D gene given by the table, was not confirmed from the DNA. TRBV21-1 is assigned pseudogene status. This chain's CDR3 is CASPGPRQGIGVEYF. The CDR3 coding sequence is TGTGCCAGCCCTGGACCGAGACAGGGGATAGGTGTCGAGTACTTC.